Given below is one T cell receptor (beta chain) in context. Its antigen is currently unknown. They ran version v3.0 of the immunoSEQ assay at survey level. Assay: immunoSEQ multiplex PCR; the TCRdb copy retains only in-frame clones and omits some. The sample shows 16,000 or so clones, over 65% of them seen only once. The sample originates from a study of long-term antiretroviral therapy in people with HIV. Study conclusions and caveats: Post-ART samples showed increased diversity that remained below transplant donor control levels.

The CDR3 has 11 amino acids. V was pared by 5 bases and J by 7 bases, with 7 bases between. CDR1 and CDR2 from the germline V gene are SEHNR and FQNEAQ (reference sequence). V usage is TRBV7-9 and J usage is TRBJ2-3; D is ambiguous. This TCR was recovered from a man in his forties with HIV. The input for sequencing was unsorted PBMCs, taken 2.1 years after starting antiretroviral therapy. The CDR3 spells CASSPQNTQYF. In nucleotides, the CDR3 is TGTGCCAGCAGCCCCCAAAATACGCAGTATTTT.